This record looks at one TCR beta chain sequence and its context. As yet, its antigen is unknown. These data are taken from a study of OX40 agonist ivuxolimab in advanced cancers. Background on the study: Of the participants, approximately 44% had some prior anti-PD-1, anti-PD-L1 or anti-CTLA-4 therapy, which was allowed.

Study observations and caveats: Dosing at 0.1 to 3.0 mg/kg was accompanied by clonal expansion of CD4+ and CD8+ blood T cells by week 6. On average, CD8+ T cells had more expanded clones than CD4+.

The repertoire was sequenced with immunoSEQ multiplex PCR; TCRdb's copy has only in-frame clones and lacks some. Of about 3,400 clones listed, 80% are singletons. The input for sequencing was CD4+ or CD8+ T cells sorted from blood, taken in a trial of the OX40 agonist ivuxolimab. The TCR sequence derives from an adult with an advanced solid tumor such as melanoma, head and neck, liver or kidney cancer.

The CDR3 loop reads CASIIGITGELFF. The CDR3 DNA is TGTGCCAGCATTATTGGGATCACCGGGGAGCTGTTTTTT. The J gene is TRBJ2-2, the V gene TRBV11-2; D unclear. Germline V gene lookup returns CDR1 SGHAT and CDR2 FQNNGV. CDR3 length equals 13 residues. V was trimmed by 7 bases and J by 4 bases, leaving 10 bases between them.